Reported below is one T cell receptor (beta chain). Per germline, CDR1 MGHRA and CDR2 YSYEKL. Germline trimming cut 1 base from V and 4 bases from J; bases unmatched to any gene: 8. The CDR3 contains 16 residues. Assay: immunoSEQ multiplex PCR; the TCRdb copy retains only in-frame clones and omits some. There are about 250,000 clones in the sample; roughly 87% occur only once, and around 12% lies in the top ten. This sample was taken from a study of cytomegalovirus exposure and HLA in healthy donors. The sequence came from a man in his late teens or twenties in good health and CMV-seropositive. The chain has TRBV4-1 and TRBJ1-2; TRBD1 aligns across 8 bases. The sequenced sample was PBMCs. The CDR3 DNA reads TGCGCCAGCAGCCAAGGTTACACAGGGGGAGGCTATGGCTACACCTTC. This codes for CASSQGYTGGGYGYTF.